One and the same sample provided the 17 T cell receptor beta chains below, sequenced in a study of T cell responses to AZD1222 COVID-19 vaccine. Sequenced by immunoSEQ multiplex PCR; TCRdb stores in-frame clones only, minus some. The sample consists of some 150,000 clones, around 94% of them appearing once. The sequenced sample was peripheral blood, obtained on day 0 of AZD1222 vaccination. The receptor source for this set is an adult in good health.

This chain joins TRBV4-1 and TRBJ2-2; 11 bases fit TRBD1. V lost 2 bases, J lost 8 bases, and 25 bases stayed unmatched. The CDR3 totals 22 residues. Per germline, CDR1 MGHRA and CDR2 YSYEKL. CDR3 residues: CASSQIPGQGARLAVSWGELFF. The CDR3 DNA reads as TGCGCCAGCAGCCAAATCCCCGGACAGGGGGCCCGGCTAGCGGTGAGCTGGGGGGAGCTGTTTTTT.

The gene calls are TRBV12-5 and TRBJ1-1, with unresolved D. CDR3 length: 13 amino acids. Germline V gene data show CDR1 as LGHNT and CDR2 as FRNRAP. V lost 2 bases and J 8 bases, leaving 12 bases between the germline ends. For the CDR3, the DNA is TGTGCTAGTGGTTTGAACGGCCCGAAAGAAGCTTTCTTT. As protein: CASGLNGPKEAFF.

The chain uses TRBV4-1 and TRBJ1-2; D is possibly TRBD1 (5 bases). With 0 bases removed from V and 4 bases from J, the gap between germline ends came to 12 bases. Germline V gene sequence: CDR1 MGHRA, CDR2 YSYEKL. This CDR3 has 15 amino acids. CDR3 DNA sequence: TGCGCCAGCAGCCAAGAAATCTCAGGGACCTATGGCTACACCTTC. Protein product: CASSQEISGTYGYTF.

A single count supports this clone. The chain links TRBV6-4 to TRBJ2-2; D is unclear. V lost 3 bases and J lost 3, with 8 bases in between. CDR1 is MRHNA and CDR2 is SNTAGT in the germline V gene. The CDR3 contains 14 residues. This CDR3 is CASSDGVDTGELFF. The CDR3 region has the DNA TGTGCCAGCAGTGATGGGGTTGACACCGGGGAGCTGTTTTTT.

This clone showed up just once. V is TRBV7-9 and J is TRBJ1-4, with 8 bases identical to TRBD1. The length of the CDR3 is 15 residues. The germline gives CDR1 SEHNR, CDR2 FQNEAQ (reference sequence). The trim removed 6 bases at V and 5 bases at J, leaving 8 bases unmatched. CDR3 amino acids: CASREDRAPNEKLFF. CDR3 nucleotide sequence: TGTGCCAGCAGGGAGGACAGGGCTCCAAATGAAAAACTGTTTTTT.

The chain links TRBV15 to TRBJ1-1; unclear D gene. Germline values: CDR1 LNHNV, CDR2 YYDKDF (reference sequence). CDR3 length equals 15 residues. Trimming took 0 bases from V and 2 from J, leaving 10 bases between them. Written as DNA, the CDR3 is TGTGCCACCAGCAGAGATCCGAAGGGTAACACTGAAGCTTTCTTT. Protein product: CATSRDPKGNTEAFF.

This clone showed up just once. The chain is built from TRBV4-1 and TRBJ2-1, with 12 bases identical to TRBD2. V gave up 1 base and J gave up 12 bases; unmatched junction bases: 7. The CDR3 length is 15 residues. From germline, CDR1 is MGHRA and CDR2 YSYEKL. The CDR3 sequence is CASSQGLAGVSVQFF. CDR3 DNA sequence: TGCGCCAGCAGCCAAGGACTAGCGGGAGTAAGCGTGCAGTTCTTC.

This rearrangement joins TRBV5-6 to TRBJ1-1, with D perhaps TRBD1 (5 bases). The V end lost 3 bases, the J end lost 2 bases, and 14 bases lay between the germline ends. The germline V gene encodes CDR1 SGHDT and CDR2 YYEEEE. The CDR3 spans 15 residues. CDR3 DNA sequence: TGTGCCAGCAGCTCCACGGGGGGAGGAAACACTGAAGCTTTCTTT. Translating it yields CASSSTGGGNTEAFF.

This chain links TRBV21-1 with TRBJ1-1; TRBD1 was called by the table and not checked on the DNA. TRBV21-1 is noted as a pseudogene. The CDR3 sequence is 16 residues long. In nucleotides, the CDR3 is TGTGCCAGCAGCAAAGGGGACAGGGAGTTAGGCACTGAAGCTTTCTTT. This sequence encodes CASSKGDRELGTEAFF.

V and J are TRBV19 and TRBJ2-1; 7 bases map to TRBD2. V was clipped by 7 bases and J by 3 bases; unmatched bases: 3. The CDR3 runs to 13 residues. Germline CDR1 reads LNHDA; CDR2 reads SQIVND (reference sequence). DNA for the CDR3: TGTGCCAGTACCGGGGGGTTCTACAATGAGCAGTTCTTC. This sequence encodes CASTGGFYNEQFF.

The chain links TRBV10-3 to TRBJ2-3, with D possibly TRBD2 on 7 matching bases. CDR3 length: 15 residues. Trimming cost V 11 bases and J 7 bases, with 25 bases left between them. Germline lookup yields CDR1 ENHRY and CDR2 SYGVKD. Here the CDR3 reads CASEGRGTSGNTQYF. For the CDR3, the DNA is TGTGCCTCGGAAGGGAGGGGGACCAGCGGCAATACGCAGTATTTT.

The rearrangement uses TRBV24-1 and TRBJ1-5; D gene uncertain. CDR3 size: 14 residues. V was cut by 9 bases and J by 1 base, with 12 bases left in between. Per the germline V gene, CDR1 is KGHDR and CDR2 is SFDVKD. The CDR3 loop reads CATRGVKSNQPQHF. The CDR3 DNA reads TGTGCCACCCGGGGTGTAAAAAGCAATCAGCCCCAGCATTTT.

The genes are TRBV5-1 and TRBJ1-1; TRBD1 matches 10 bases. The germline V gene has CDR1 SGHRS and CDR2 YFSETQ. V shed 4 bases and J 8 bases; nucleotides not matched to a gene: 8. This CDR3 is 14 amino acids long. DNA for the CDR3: TGCGCCAGCAGCCTGACAGGGGGCGCGACCGAAGCTTTCTTT. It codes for CASSLTGGATEAFF. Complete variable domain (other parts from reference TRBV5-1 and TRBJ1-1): KAGVTQTPRYLIKTRGQQVTLSCSPISGHRSVSWYQQTPGQGLQFLFEYFSETQRNKGNFPGRFSGRQFSNSRSEMNVSTLELGDSALYLCASSLTGGATEAFFGQGTRLTVV.

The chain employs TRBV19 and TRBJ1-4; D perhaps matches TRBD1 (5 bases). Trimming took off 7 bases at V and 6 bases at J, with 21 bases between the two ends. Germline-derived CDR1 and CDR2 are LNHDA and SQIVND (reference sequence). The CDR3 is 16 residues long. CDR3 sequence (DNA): TGTGCCAGTACACCCCGTGGGGCTGCCGAACATGAAAAACTGTTTTTT. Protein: CASTPRGAAEHEKLFF.

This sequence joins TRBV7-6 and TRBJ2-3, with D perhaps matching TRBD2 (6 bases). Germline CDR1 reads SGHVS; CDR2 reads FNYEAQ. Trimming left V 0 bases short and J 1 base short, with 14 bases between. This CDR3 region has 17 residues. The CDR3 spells CASSLAIGSGRTDTQYF. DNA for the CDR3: TGTGCCAGCAGCTTAGCAATCGGTAGCGGCCGCACAGATACGCAGTATTTT.

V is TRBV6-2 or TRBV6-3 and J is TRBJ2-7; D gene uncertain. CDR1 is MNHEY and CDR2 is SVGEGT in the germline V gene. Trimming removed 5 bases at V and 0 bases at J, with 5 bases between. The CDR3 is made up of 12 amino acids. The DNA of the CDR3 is TGTGCCAGCAGTACCTACTCCTACGAGCAGTACGTC. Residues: CASSTYSYEQYV.

CDR3 nucleotide sequence: TGTGCCATCAGGGTTCAGGGGGAGTATGAGCAGTTCTTC. It specifies CAIRVQGEYEQFF. The chain is built from TRBV10-3 and TRBJ2-1, with TRBD1 matching 7 bases. J gave up 8 bases and V 6 bases, and 7 bases lay outside the gene matches. The CDR3 totals 13 residues. The germline V gene has CDR1 ENHRY and CDR2 SYGVKD.